This T cell receptor (beta chain) was sequenced in a study of blood T cell repertoires in COVID-19. Study at large: From the United States, Italy and Spain came samples of acute and convalescent COVID-19.

Ages ranged from about 18 to 100 years, with residence in 20 to 30 US areas. This CDR3 region has 14 residues. V was pared by 5 bases and J by 7 bases, with 6 bases of the junction left unmatched. Per the germline V gene, CDR1 is SGHTA and CDR2 is FQGNSA. Authors' methods: Nucleated cell number was recorded as an estimate derived from reference gene primer amplification. Sequencing was performed with immunoSEQ multiplex PCR; in TCRdb, only in-frame clones are kept and a portion is missing. The DNA gave D and trimming, while V, J and clone size come from that table. The sample has approximately 260,000 clones; around 84% are singletons.

J is TRBJ1-4 and V is TRBV7-2, with 8 bases identical to TRBD1. The TCR was taken from a man aged 25-45 years with acute COVID-19. The sample consisted of PBMCs or T cells enriched from blood (not recorded which). This CDR3 reads CASSGTGRPEKLFF. The CDR3 region has the DNA TGTGCCAGCAGCGGGACAGGACGTCCTGAAAAACTGTTTTTT.